Listed here is a single T cell receptor (beta chain). These data are taken from a study of blood T cell repertoires in COVID-19. This table comes from immunoSEQ multiplex PCR, and its TCRdb copy is limited to in-frame clones, with some not included. Among 100,000 or so clones listed, approximately 86% were seen once. Sample: PBMCs or T cells enriched from blood (not recorded which). The TCR was taken from a woman in her fifties or sixties who had recovered from COVID-19.

CDR3 residues: CASSGQGAPPTDTQYF. In DNA form, the CDR3 reads TGTGCCAGCAGCGGACAGGGGGCGCCCCCCACAGATACGCAGTATTTT. This sequence joins TRBV9 and TRBJ2-3; 10 bases line up with TRBD1. The germline V gene has CDR1 SGDLS and CDR2 YYNGEE. The CDR3 is made up of 16 amino acids. V was clipped by 3 bases and J by 2 bases; unmatched bases: 6.